The TCR beta chain described here comes from a study of T cell changes during pregnancy in multiple sclerosis. Measured with immunoSEQ multiplex PCR; TCRdb has only the in-frame clones, and not every one. The sample yields tens of thousands of clones, approximately 91% seen once. Germline V gives CDR1 SNHLY, CDR2 FYNNEI. V lost 10 bases, J lost 8 bases, and 5 bases stayed unmatched. The CDR3 extends over 12 amino acids. This clone has a handful of counts. This sequence originates from a female donor with multiple sclerosis, enrolled in a pregnancy study. The chain combines TRBV2 with TRBJ1-6; 7 bases line up with TRBD1. Here the sequenced sample was peripheral blood, taken in the third trimester of pregnancy. This CDR3 is CAISDRYSPLHF. DNA of the CDR3: TGTGCCATTTCGGACAGGTATTCACCCCTCCACTTT.